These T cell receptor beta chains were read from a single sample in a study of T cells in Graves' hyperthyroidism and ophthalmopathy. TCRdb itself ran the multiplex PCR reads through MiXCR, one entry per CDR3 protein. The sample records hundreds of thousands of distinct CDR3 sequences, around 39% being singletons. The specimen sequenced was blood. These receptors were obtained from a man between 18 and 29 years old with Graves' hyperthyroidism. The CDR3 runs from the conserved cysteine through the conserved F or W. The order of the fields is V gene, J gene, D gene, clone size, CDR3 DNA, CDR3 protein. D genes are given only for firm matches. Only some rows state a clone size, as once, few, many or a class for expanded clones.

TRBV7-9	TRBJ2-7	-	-	TGTGCCAGCAGCTCTAGTGACGGGCCCTCCTACGAGCAGTACTTC	CASSSSDGPSYEQYF
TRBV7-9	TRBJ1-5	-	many	TGTGCCAGCACGGATAGCAATCAGCCCCAGCATTTT	CASTDSNQPQHF
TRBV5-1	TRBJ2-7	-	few	TGCGCCAGCAGCTGGGGAGACAGGTCGAGCTCCTACGAGCAGTACTTC	CASSWGDRSSSYEQYF
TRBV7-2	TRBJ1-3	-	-	TGTGCCAGCAGCTTAGAGGCAGCGGGATATGGAAACACCATATATTTT	CASSLEAAGYGNTIYF
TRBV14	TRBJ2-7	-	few	TGTGCCAGCAGCCAAGAACAAGCCAGGGCCCACGAGCAGTACTTC	CASSQEQARAHEQYF
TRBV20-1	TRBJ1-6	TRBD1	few	TGCAGTGTCCGGCAGGGGGGCACCTATAATTCACCCCTCCACTTT	CSVRQGGTYNSPLHF
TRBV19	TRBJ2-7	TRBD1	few	TGTGCCAGTAGTAAGGACAGGGGACCCAGCGAGCAGTACTTC	CASSKDRGPSEQYF
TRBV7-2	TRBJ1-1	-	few	TGTGCCAGCAGCTTACGACCACAGGGCTTTAACACTGAAGCTTTCTTT	CASSLRPQGFNTEAFF
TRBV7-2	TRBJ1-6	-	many	TGTGCCAGCAGCTTAGACTGGGTTCCTGGGAATTCACCCCTCCACTTT	CASSLDWVPGNSPLHF
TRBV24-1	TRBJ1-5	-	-	TGTGCCACCAGTTTAGGGCAGAATCAGCCCCAGCATTTT	CATSLGQNQPQHF
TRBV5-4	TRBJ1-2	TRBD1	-	TGTGCCAGCAGCTTAATGGGACAGGGGTATGGCTACACCTTC	CASSLMGQGYGYTF
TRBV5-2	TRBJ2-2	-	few	TGTGCCAGCAACCAGGCCACCGGGGAGCTGTTTTTT	CASNQATGELFF
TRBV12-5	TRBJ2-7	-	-	TGTGCTAGTGGTTACCGGGGTTTCTACGAGCAGTACTTC	CASGYRGFYEQYF
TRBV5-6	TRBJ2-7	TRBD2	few	TGTGCCAGCAGCTTAGAGTTAGAGCGGGGGCGGGACGAGCAGTACTTC	CASSLELERGRDEQYF
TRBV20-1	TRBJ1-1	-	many	TGCAGTTACGCCCTGAACACTGAAGCTTTCTTT	CSYALNTEAFF
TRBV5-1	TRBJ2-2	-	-	TGCGCCAGCAGCTTGGAATACAACACCGGGGAGCTGTTTTTT	CASSLEYNTGELFF
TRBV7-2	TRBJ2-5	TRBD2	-	TGTGCCAGCAGCCAGGACACTAGCGGTTGGGAGACCCAGTACTTC	CASSQDTSGWETQYF
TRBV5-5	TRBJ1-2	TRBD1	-	TGTGCCAGCAGCTCCGGGACAGGGGGCTTTGGCTACACCTTC	CASSSGTGGFGYTF
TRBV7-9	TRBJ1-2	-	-	TGTGCCAGCAGCTTAGAACCCGGGTACTATGGCTACACCTTC	CASSLEPGYYGYTF
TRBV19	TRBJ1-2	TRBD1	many	TGTGCCAGTAGTCCCGGGACAGGCGACTATGGCTACACCTTC	CASSPGTGDYGYTF
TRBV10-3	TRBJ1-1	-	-	TGTGCCAGCATTTCTGGGCCGAACACTGAAGCTTTCTTT	CASISGPNTEAFF
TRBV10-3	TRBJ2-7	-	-	TGTGCCATCAGATCACCGGGCTCCGAGCAGTGCTTC	CAIRSPGSEQCF
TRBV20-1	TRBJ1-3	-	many	TGCAGTGCTAGAGATGTTGCAGGAAACACCATATATTTT	CSARDVAGNTIYF
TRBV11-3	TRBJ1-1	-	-	TGTGCCAGCAGCTTAGGGGCCGGGGTGATGAACACTGAAGCTTTCTTT	CASSLGAGVMNTEAFF
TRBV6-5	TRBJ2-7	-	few	TGTGCCAGCGTGGGCAACTCCTACGAGCAGTACTTC	CASVGNSYEQYF
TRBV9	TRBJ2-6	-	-	TGTGCCAGCAGCTATTCTACAACCCATTGGAACGGCCGCTCTGGGGCCAACGTCCTGACTTTC	CASSYSTTHWNGRSGANVLTF
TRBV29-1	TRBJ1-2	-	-	TGCAGCGTTTCCCGGTCTGACAGCATAAACTATGGCTACACCTTC	CSVSRSDSINYGYTF
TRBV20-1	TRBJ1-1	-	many	TGCAGTGCTAGAGACTCTTGGATGAACACTGAAGCTTTCTTT	CSARDSWMNTEAFF
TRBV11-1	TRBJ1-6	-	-	TGTGCCAGCAGCCCAAGCTCGGCAGGGCTCGGTTCACCCCTCCACTTT	CASSPSSAGLGSPLHF